This T cell receptor (beta chain) was found in a study of blood T cells in healthy people across ages. For the second PCR, which ran for about 6 to 12 cycles, a sample-barcoded 5' primer and a J-beta primer mix were used. TCRdb analysed the 5' RACE reads with MiXCR anew, one entry per CDR3 protein. The sample shows more than 750,000 distinct CDR3 sequences, 25% to 35% of them seen only once. This CDR3 is built from 13 residues. These sequences were also reported in another study, on T cells of mothers and their children.

Sequenced: blood. This TCR came from a woman aged 40 to 50 in good health. The chain uses TRBV12-3 or TRBV12-4 and TRBJ2-5; D unresolved. The DNA end lines up better with TRBJ2-7; the J call may be wrong. DNA for the CDR3: TGTGCCAGCAGTCCTCAGAATTTCTACGAGCAGTACTTC. It yields the protein CASSPQNFYEQYF.